Listed here are 13 T cell receptor delta chains from one sample, sequenced in a study of Vδ1+ human thymocytes. Regarding the study as a whole: In the thymus, TRG and TRD repertoires looked highly polyclonal with Gaussian CDR3 lengths.

For these receptors, no antigen is known. Sequences come from RNA converted to cDNA by reverse transcription. CDR3 amplicons came from multiplex PCR with pooled V-gene forward and constant-region reverse primers. TCRdb re-called the multiplex PCR reads with CATT. In the table there are 70,000 or so delta-chain clones, 30% to 40% of which are singletons. Sequences were obtained from Vdelta1+ gamma-delta thymocytes from the thymus. The subset was: FACS-sorted CD3+ TCRalphabeta- TCRVdelta1+ TCRVdelta2- thymocytes. These receptors all come from a boy under three years old who had congenital heart surgery.

V is TRDV1 and J is TRDJ1; possibly TRDD3 for D (6 bases). The CDR3 runs 21 residues. Germline V lookup: CDR1 TSWWSYY, CDR2 QGS. V was pared by 2 bases and J by 7 bases, with 35 bases between. CDR3 DNA sequence: TGTGCTCTTGGGGAATGGGCCCCTGGGGTTGATCTCCTAATGTCCCCGACTAAACTCATCTTT. It translates to CALGEWAPGVDLLMSPTKLIF.

The chain joins TRDV2 to TRDJ1, with D unclear. CDR1 is GEAIGNYY and CDR2 is EKD in the germline V gene. This CDR3 comprises 10 residues. The V end was cut by 8 bases, the J end by 11 bases, with 14 bases between. The DNA of the CDR3 is TGTGCCTCTCAGAAGACTAACCTCATCTTT. Residues: CASQKTNLIF.

This clone has just a few counts. V and J are TRDV1 and TRDJ1; D possibly corresponds to TRDD3 (6 bases). Deletions cut 7 bases from V and 0 bases from J, with 21 bases between. The CDR3 totals 17 residues. Germline CDR1 is TSWWSYY and CDR2 is QGS. CDR3 loop: CALAGGGQKEYTDKLIF. The DNA for the CDR3 is TGTGCTCTTGCCGGTGGGGGTCAAAAGGAGTACACCGATAAACTCATCTTT.

The chain recombines TRDV1 with TRDJ1, with 13 nucleotides matching TRDD3. Per germline, CDR1 TSWWSYY and CDR2 QGS. Trimming took 3 bases from V and 0 from J; bases not matched to a gene: 31. The CDR3 has 26 amino acids. Here the CDR3 reads CALGDFVTGGYAAKPGKASYTDKLIF. The CDR3 nucleotides are TGTGCTCTTGGGGACTTCGTTACTGGGGGATACGCCGCGAAACCCGGTAAGGCTTCGTACACCGATAAACTCATCTTT.

Regarding this clone: At the DNA level, this CDR3 is encoded by other sequences in the same sample as well. The J gene is TRDJ1, the V gene TRDV1; 9 nucleotides line up with TRDD3. CDR3 length: 15 residues. V shed 8 bases, J shed 0 bases, and the junction held 7 bases outside the gene matches. The germline V gene has CDR1 TSWWSYY and CDR2 QGS. The CDR3 region is CALCAGGSYTDKLIF. CDR3 DNA sequence: TGTGCTCTTTGCGCTGGGGGATCATACACCGATAAACTCATCTTT.

This rearrangement joins TRDV1 to TRDJ1; D is ambiguous. CDR3 length equals 15 residues. V was pared by 2 bases and J by 8 bases, with 18 bases between. Per germline, CDR1 TSWWSYY and CDR2 QGS. The CDR3, as DNA: TGTGCTCTTGGGGAAGGTGGGCAAGCCAACCCCAAACTCATCTTT. It is translated as CALGEGGQANPKLIF.

The rearrangement links TRDV1 to TRDJ1, with TRDD3 identical over 7 bases. V was clipped by 2 bases and J by 8 bases; unmatched bases: 23. CDR1 is TSWWSYY, CDR2 QGS, per germline. This CDR3 comprises 19 residues. CDR3 in DNA: TGTGCTCTTGGGGAAGTCCCCCTTTCCGCAGTTTTGGGGGACAGAAAACTCATCTTT. The encoded protein is CALGEVPLSAVLGDRKLIF.

The genes are TRDV1 and TRDJ1; 13 nucleotides align to TRDD3. Germline V gives CDR1 TSWWSYY, CDR2 QGS. CDR3 length equals 19 residues. Trimming at V came to 1 base and at J to 0 bases, leaving 8 bases not matched to a gene. Written as DNA, the CDR3 is TGTGCTCTTGGGGAACGATGTACTGGGGGATACGCAGACACCGATAAACTCATCTTT. Amino acids: CALGERCTGGYADTDKLIF.

This clone has a handful of counts. V is TRDV1 and J is TRDJ1; the match to TRDD3 covers 8 bases. The CDR3 length is 19 residues. With V trimmed by 0 bases and J by 0 bases, 12 bases remained unmatched. Germline lookup yields CDR1 TSWWSYY and CDR2 QGS. The CDR3 protein is CALGELRATGGPYTDKLIF. The CDR3 coding sequence is TGTGCTCTTGGGGAACTCCGCGCTACTGGGGGCCCCTACACCGATAAACTCATCTTT.

The rearrangement uses TRDV1 and TRDJ1; TRDD3 matches at 7 bases. The length of the CDR3 is 26 residues. V shed 0 bases and J 2 bases; nucleotides not matched to a gene: 36. In germline, CDR1 is TSWWSYY, CDR2 QGS. CDR3 region: CALGELVPPHPSPKFSYWGVTDKLIF. Written as DNA, the CDR3 is TGTGCTCTTGGGGAACTAGTTCCCCCTCACCCCTCCCCTAAATTCTCGTACTGGGGAGTGACCGATAAACTCATCTTT.

This clone was recorded a few times. This chain links TRDV1 with TRDJ1; tentatively, D is TRDD3 (8 bases). V lost 1 base, J lost 0 bases, and 24 bases lay in between. The CDR3 consists of 20 residues. The germline gives CDR1 TSWWSYY, CDR2 QGS. The CDR3, as DNA: TGTGCTCTTGGGGAACCCCCCCTTCCTCCACTGGGGGTGTACACCGATAAACTCATCTTT. This codes for CALGEPPLPPLGVYTDKLIF.

This rearrangement joins TRDV2 to TRDJ1; TRDD3 aligns across 13 bases. This CDR3 comprises 18 residues. Germline values: CDR1 GEAIGNYY, CDR2 EKD. Trimming took 5 bases from V and 0 from J; bases not matched to a gene: 11. The CDR3 nucleotides are TGTGCCTGTGCACGTACTGGGGGATACGGTCCGTACACCGATAAACTCATCTTT. Translated, it gives CACARTGGYGPYTDKLIF.

The chain is built from TRDV1 and TRDJ1, with 9 bases lining up with TRDD3. The CDR3 is 19 amino acids. Germline CDR1 is TSWWSYY and CDR2 is QGS. J lost 0 bases, V lost 0 bases, and 11 bases had no gene match. The CDR3 reads CALGELAYLGDGYTDKLIF. In nucleotides, the CDR3 is TGTGCTCTTGGGGAACTAGCCTATCTGGGGGATGGGTACACCGATAAACTCATCTTT.